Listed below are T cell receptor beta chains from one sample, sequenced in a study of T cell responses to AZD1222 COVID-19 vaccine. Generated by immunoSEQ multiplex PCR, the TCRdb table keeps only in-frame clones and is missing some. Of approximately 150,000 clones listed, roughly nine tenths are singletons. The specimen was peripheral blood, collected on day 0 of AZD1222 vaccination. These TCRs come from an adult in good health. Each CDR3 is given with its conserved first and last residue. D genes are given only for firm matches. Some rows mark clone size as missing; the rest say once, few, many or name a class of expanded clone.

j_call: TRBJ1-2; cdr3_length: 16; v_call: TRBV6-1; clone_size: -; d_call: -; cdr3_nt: TGTGCCAGCAGTGAATGGGCGACAGCAACTAACTATGGCTACACCTTC; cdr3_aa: CASSEWATATNYGYTF
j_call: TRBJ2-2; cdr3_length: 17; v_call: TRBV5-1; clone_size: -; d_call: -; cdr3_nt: TGCGCCAGCAGCTTGGCCTGGGGCGAAGGGAACACCGGGGAGCTGTTTTTT; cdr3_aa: CASSLAWGEGNTGELFF
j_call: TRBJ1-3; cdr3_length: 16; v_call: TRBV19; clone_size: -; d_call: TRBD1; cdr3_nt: TGTGCCAGTAGTCTCCGGACAGGGAACTCTGGAAACACCATATATTTT; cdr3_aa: CASSLRTGNSGNTIYF
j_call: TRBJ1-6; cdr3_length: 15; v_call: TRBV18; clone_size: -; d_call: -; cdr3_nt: TGTGCCAGCTCACCACCGGGGACGTCGAATTCACCCCTCCACTTT; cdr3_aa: CASSPPGTSNSPLHF
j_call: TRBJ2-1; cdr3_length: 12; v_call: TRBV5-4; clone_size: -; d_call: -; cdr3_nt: TGTGCCAGCAGCTGGGGATACAATGAGCAGTTCTTC; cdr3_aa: CASSWGYNEQFF
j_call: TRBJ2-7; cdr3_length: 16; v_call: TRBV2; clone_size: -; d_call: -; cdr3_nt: TGTGCCAGCAGTGTGATGTATGGGGGAGGAGGATACGAGCAGTACTTC; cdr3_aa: CASSVMYGGGGYEQYF
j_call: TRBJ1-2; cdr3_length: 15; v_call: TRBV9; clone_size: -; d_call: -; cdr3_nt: TGTGCCAGCAGCGCTGGCCAAAGCGGCGGCTATGGCTACACCTTC; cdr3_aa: CASSAGQSGGYGYTF
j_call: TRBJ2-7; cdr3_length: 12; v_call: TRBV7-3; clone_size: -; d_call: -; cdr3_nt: TGTGCCAGCAGCCCCCCTCAGAACGAGCAGTACTTC; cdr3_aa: CASSPPQNEQYF
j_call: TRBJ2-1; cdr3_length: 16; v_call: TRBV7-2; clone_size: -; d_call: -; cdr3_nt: TGTGCCAGCAGCTCCTACACGGGACGAAGCTACAATGAGCAGTTCTTC; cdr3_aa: CASSSYTGRSYNEQFF
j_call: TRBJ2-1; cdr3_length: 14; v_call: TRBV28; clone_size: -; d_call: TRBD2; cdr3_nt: TGTGCCAGCAGTCTTAGCGGGAGTATCAATGAGCAGTTCTTC; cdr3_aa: CASSLSGSINEQFF
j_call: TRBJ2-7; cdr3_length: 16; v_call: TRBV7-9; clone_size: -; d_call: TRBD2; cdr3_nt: TGTGCCAGCAGCTTAGGTGAACTAGCGGGAGCCTACGAGCAGTACTTC; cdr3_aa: CASSLGELAGAYEQYF
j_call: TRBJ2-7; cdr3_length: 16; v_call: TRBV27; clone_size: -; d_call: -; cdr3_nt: TGTGCCAGCAGTTTATCATCCGGGGTCAGATTCTACGAGCAGTACTTC; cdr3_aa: CASSLSSGVRFYEQYF
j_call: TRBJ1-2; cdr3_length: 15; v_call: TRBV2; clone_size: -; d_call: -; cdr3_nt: TGTGCCAGCAGTGGCGACAGGAGTGCTAACTATGGCTACACCTTC; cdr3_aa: CASSGDRSANYGYTF
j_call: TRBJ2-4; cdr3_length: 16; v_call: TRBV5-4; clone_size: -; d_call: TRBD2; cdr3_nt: TGTGCCAGCAGCTTTAGCGGGGGGCTAGCCAAAAACATTCAGTACTTC; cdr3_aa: CASSFSGGLAKNIQYF
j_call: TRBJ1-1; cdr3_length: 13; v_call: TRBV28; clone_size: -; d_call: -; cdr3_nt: TGTGCCAGCAGTTTAGAGAGGGGCGCCGAAGCTTTCTTT; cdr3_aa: CASSLERGAEAFF
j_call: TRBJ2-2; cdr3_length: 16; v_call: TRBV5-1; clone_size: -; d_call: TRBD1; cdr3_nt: TGCGCCAGCAGCCGAGACGGGACAGGGGGCACCGGGGAGCTGTTTTTT; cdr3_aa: CASSRDGTGGTGELFF
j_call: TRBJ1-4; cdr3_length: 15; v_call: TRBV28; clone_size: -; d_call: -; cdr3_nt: TGTGCCAGCAGCCTTCAGGGGATACCTAATGAAAAACTGTTTTTT; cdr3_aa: CASSLQGIPNEKLFF
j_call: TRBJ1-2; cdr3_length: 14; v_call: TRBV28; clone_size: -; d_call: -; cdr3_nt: TGTGCCAGCAGTTTAGGGTCAGGGAACGTAGGCTACACCTTC; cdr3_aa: CASSLGSGNVGYTF
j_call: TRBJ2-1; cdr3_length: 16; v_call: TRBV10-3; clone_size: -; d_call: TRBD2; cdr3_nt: TGTGCCATCAGTGAGTCAGGTAGCGGGGGGGGAAGTGAGCAGTTCTTC; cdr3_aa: CAISESGSGGGSEQFF
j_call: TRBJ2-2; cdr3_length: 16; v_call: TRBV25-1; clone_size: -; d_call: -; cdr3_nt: TGTGCCAGCAGTGCCCCTGTGGGGGGTAGGGCCGGGGAGCTGTTTTTT; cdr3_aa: CASSAPVGGRAGELFF
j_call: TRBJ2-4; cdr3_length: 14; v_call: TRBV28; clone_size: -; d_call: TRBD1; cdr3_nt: TGTGCCAGCAGTTTAGGGACAGTGAAAAACATTCAGTACTTC; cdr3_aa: CASSLGTVKNIQYF
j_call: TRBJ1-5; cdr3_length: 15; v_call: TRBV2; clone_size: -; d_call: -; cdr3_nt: TGTGCCAGCAGTGCGTCGGTCGGATGGAATCAGCCCCAGCATTTT; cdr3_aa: CASSASVGWNQPQHF
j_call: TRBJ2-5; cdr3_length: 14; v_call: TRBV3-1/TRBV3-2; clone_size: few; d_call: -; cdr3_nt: TGTGCCAGCAGCCAACGGGGGGCCCGAGAGACCCAGTACTTC; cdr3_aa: CASSQRGARETQYF
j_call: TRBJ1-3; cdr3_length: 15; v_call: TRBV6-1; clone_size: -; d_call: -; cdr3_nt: TGTGCCAGCACCCTACGAGAGGTCGCTGGAAACACCATATATTTT; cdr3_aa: CASTLREVAGNTIYF
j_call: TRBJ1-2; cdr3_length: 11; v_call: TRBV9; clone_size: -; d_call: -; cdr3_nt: TGTGCCTCTACCTCCACGGGGGGCTACACCTTC; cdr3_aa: CASTSTGGYTF
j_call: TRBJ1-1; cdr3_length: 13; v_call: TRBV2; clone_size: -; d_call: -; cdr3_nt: TGTGCCAGCAAGAAGGAACCTGGAACTGAAGCTTTCTTT; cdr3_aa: CASKKEPGTEAFF
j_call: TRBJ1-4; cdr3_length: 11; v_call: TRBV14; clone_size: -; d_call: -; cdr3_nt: TGTGCCAGCAGCCAAGCCTCAAAACTGTTTTTT; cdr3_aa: CASSQASKLFF
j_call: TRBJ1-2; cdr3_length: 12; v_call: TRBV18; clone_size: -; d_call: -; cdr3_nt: TGTGCCAGCTCTTCAGGGATCTATGGCTACACCTTC; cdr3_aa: CASSSGIYGYTF
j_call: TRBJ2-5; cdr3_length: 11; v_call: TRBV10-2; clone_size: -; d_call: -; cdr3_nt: TGCGCCAGCAGTGGCTCCGGGACCCAGTACTTC; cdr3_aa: CASSGSGTQYF
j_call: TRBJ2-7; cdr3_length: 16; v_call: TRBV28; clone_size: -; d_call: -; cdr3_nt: TGTGCCAGCAGTCTTGCCCTGGACAGATTGACCTACGAGCAGTACTTC; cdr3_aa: CASSLALDRLTYEQYF
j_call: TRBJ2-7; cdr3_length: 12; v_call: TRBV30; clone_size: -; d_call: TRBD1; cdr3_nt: TGTGCCTGGGGGACAGGGGTCTACGAGCAGTACTTC; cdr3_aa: CAWGTGVYEQYF
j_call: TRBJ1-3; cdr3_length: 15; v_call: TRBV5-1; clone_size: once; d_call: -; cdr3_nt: TGCGCCAGCAGCTTGGGGCCGGGTTCTGGAAACACCATATATTTT; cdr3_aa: CASSLGPGSGNTIYF
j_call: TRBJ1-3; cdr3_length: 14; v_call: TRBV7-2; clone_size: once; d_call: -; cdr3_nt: TGTGCCAGCAGCCCCCAGGGTTCTGGAAACACCATATATTTT; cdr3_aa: CASSPQGSGNTIYF
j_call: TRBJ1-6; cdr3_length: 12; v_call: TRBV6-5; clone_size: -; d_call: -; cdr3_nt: TGTGCCAGCAGTCGCGCCTTGGCACCCCTCCACTTT; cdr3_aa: CASSRALAPLHF
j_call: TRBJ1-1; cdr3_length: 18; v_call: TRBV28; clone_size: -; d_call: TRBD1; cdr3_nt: TGTGCCAGCAGTTTTGGGACAGGGCCTATCTTAGCCGTCACTGAAGCTTTCTTT; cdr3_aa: CASSFGTGPILAVTEAFF
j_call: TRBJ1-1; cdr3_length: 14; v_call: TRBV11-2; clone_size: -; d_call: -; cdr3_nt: TGTGCCAGCAGCTTAGGCAGGGTGGGGACTGAAGCTTTCTTT; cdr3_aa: CASSLGRVGTEAFF
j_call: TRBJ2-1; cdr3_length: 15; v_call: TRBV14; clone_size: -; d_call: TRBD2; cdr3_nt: TGTGCCAGCAGCATCCCCGGGACTACCTACAATGAGCAGTTCTTC; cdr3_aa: CASSIPGTTYNEQFF
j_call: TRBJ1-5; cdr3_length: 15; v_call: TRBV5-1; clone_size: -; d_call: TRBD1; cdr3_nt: TGCGCCAGCAGCTTGGGAGGGACAGAAAATCAGCCCCAGCATTTT; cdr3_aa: CASSLGGTENQPQHF
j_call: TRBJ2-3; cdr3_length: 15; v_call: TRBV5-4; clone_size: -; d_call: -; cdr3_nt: TGTGCCAGCAGCTCCACTCCCCCCAACACAGATACGCAGTATTTT; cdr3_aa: CASSSTPPNTDTQYF
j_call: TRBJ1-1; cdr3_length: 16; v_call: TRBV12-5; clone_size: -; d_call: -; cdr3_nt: TGTGCTAGTGGTTTGTCCACGGGTCCAGCCTCCACTGAAGCTTTCTTT; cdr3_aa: CASGLSTGPASTEAFF